Listed here are 26 T cell receptor beta chains from one sample, sequenced in a study of radiotherapy plus CTLA-4 blockade in lung cancer (dated 2018 in TCRdb). Library preparation used the immunoSEQ multiplex PCR assay. The immuneACCESS repertoire file appears here via TCRdb, limited to in-frame rearrangements. These files lack a portion of the clones; in checked studies, under half of the deficit traces to unresolved V genes, and the cause of the others is not known. Recorded for this sample are 65,000 to 85,000 clones; over 65% of them occurred a single time. In total, the top ten clones hold roughly 10% of the sample. Specimen: peripheral blood, collected from a patient treated with radiotherapy plus ipilimumab. The receptors shown here come from a human donor with non-small cell lung cancer whose response to radiotherapy plus ipilimumab could not be evaluated.

This sequence joins TRBV29-1 and TRBJ2-7, with 7 bases fitting TRBD1. The CDR3 length is 15 residues. V lost 1 base, J lost 3 bases, and 9 bases stayed unmatched. The germline gives CDR1 SQVTM, CDR2 ANQGSEA. This chain's CDR3 is CSVEVRAGGDYEQYF. DNA of the CDR3: TGCAGCGTTGAAGTGCGGGCAGGGGGTGACTACGAGCAGTACTTC.

In its sample, this clone was seen a few times. The J gene is TRBJ1-1, the V gene TRBV9; D ambiguous. The length of the CDR3 is 13 residues. V was cut by 0 bases and J by 0 bases, with 3 bases left in between. The germline V gene has CDR1 SGDLS and CDR2 YYNGEE. CDR3 sequence reads: CASSVGMNTEAFF. CDR3 nucleotide sequence: TGTGCCAGCAGCGTAGGTATGAACACTGAAGCTTTCTTT.

V gene TRBV5-4 combines with J gene TRBJ2-4; tentatively, D is TRBD2 (6 bases). CDR1 is SGHNT and CDR2 is YYREEE in the germline V gene (reference sequence). The CDR3 covers 14 residues. Trimming cost V 4 bases and J 16 bases, with 24 bases left between them. In DNA form, the CDR3 reads TGTGCCAGCAGCGATGGGGGACTGCTCACCACCAATTACTTC. Its protein is CASSDGGLLTTNYF.

This chain links TRBV19 with TRBJ1-1, with D possibly matching TRBD1 (6 bases). This CDR3 comprises 14 residues. V gave up 10 bases and J gave up 0 bases, with 15 bases separating them. In germline, CDR1 is LNHDA, CDR2 SQIVND (reference sequence). This CDR3 reads CAISDSRMNTEAFF. The CDR3 DNA follows: TGTGCCATCTCGGACAGCCGCATGAACACTGAAGCTTTCTTT.

V and J are TRBV5-1 and TRBJ1-4; TRBD1 agrees at 9 bases. The germline V gene encodes CDR1 SGHRS and CDR2 YFSETQ. This CDR3 contains 16 residues. The trim removed 4 bases at V and 4 bases at J, leaving 8 bases unmatched. The CDR3 spells CASSVQPGQGNEKLFF. CDR3 nucleotide sequence: TGCGCCAGCAGCGTGCAACCGGGACAGGGTAATGAAAAACTGTTTTTT. Filled out from reference TRBV5-1 and TRBJ1-4, the complete variable domain reads KAGVTQTPRYLIKTRGQQVTLSCSPISGHRSVSWYQQTPGQGLQFLFEYFSETQRNKGNFPGRFSGRQFSNSRSEMNVSTLELGDSALYLCASSVQPGQGNEKLFFGSGTQLSVL.

This clone was seen more than once but under ten times. The gene calls are TRBV5-1 and TRBJ1-1, with TRBD1 as a possible D gene (6 bases). In germline, CDR1 is SGHRS, CDR2 YFSETQ. CDR3 length: 15 amino acids. V lost 0 bases and J lost 4, with 13 bases in between. In DNA, the CDR3 is TGCGCCAGCAGCTTGGCCGAGAGAGGGGGCACTGAAGCTTTCTTT. Amino acids: CASSLAERGGTEAFF.

This chain connects TRBV6-5 to TRBJ1-2, with 7 positions matching TRBD1. This CDR3 has 14 residues. Per germline, CDR1 MNHEY and CDR2 SVGAGI. V gave up 6 bases and J gave up 3 bases; unmatched junction bases: 7. The CDR3 nucleotides are TGTGCCAGCAGCCCGCCACAGGGGCACTATGGCTACACCTTC. As protein: CASSPPQGHYGYTF.

This rearrangement joins TRBV9 to TRBJ2-3; 11 bases line up with TRBD2. The V gene end was trimmed by 0 bases and the J gene end by 1 base; junction bases not matched to a gene: 4. The CDR3 is 17 amino acids. The germline V gene has CDR1 SGDLS and CDR2 YYNGEE. The DNA for the CDR3 is TGTGCCAGCAGCGTAGGCCTAGCGGGGGGCCGCACAGATACGCAGTATTTT. It is translated as CASSVGLAGGRTDTQYF.

The chain recombines TRBV28 with TRBJ1-5; D call uncertain. V was clipped by 7 bases and J by 1 base, with 14 bases between them. The CDR3 is 15 residues long. Germline values: CDR1 MDHEN, CDR2 SYDVKM. CDR3 DNA: TGTGCCAGCACCCCCATGGCCTGGAGCAATCAGCCCCAGCATTTT. It encodes CASTPMAWSNQPQHF. The whole variable domain, filled in from reference TRBV28 and TRBJ1-5, reads DVKVTQSSRYLVKRTGEKVFLECVQDMDHENMFWYRQDPGLGLRLIYFSYDVKMKEKGDIPEGYSVSREKKERFSLILESASTNQTSMYLCASTPMAWSNQPQHFGDGTRLSIL.

This clone was seen once. The chain combines TRBV6-1 with TRBJ2-5, with D possibly matching TRBD1 (6 bases). The V end lost 1 base, the J end lost 1 base, and 10 bases lay between the germline ends. The CDR3 has 15 residues. Germline V gives CDR1 MNHNS, CDR2 SASEGT. The CDR3 nucleotides are TGTGCCAGCAGTGAAGGGTTGGGGGCCCAAGAGACCCAGTACTTC. Translation: CASSEGLGAQETQYF.

The chain employs TRBV6-6 and TRBJ1-4; no definite D call. The V gene lost 6 bases and the J gene lost 5 bases, with 13 bases spanning the gap. From germline, CDR1 is MNHNY and CDR2 SVGAGI (reference sequence). The CDR3 totals 14 residues. The CDR3 coding sequence is TGTGCCAGCAGCCCTGGGAGGGAAAATGAAAAACTGTTTTTT. Its translation is CASSPGRENEKLFF.

In its sample, this clone was seen once. CDR3 sequence reads: CASSLHGVGLAGAKDTQYF. The DNA of the CDR3 is TGTGCCAGCAGCTTACATGGTGTTGGGCTAGCGGGGGCCAAAGATACGCAGTATTTT. The chain employs TRBV7-2 and TRBJ2-3; TRBD2 matches 10 bases. CDR1 and CDR2 from the germline V gene are SGHTA and FQGNSA. The length of the CDR3 is 19 residues. The ends lost 2 bases at V and 5 bases at J; junction bases unmatched: 16.

The genes are TRBV2 and TRBJ2-1; possibly TRBD1 for D (5 bases). The CDR3 is made up of 14 amino acids. Trimming removed 4 bases at V and 0 bases at J, with 7 bases between. Per germline, CDR1 SNHLY and CDR2 FYNNEI. The CDR3 protein is CASSGQYSYNEQFF. CDR3 nucleotides: TGTGCCAGCAGTGGACAGTACTCCTACAATGAGCAGTTCTTC.

This chain connects TRBV29-1 to TRBJ2-3; D is undetermined. The V gene lost 7 bases and the J gene lost 1 base, with 15 bases spanning the gap. Germline V gives CDR1 SQVTM, CDR2 ANQGSEA. The CDR3 covers 14 residues. The DNA for the CDR3 is TGCAGCGCCCCCCTCGTCCAGGGCACAGATACGCAGTATTTT. Protein product: CSAPLVQGTDTQYF.

The J gene is TRBJ2-7, the V gene TRBV6-1, with D perhaps matching TRBD2 (6 bases). Germline lookup yields CDR1 MNHNS and CDR2 SASEGT. V was trimmed by 5 bases and J by 0 bases, leaving 14 bases between them. The CDR3 totals 15 residues. CDR3 bases: TGTGCCAGCAGTTTCCGGGACGGGGGCTCCTACGAGCAGTACTTC. This translates into CASSFRDGGSYEQYF.

Notes on this clone: The same CDR3 is also encoded by other DNA sequences in this sample. V and J are TRBV5-1 and TRBJ1-2; TRBD1 agrees at 7 bases. In germline, CDR1 is SGHRS, CDR2 YFSETQ. The CDR3 is made up of 13 amino acids. V lost 0 bases to trimming and J lost 8 bases; unmatched junction nucleotides: 4. CDR3 loop: CASSLGQGGGYTF. CDR3 sequence (DNA): TGCGCCAGCAGCTTGGGACAGGGCGGCGGCTACACCTTC. Complete variable domain (other parts from reference TRBV5-1 and TRBJ1-2): KAGVTQTPRYLIKTRGQQVTLSCSPISGHRSVSWYQQTPGQGLQFLFEYFSETQRNKGNFPGRFSGRQFSNSRSEMNVSTLELGDSALYLCASSLGQGGGYTFGSGTRLTVV.

The chain is built from TRBV6-1 and TRBJ1-2, with D hard to call. Germline lookup yields CDR1 MNHNS and CDR2 SASEGT. Trimming removed 4 bases at V and 2 bases at J, with 14 bases between. The CDR3 has 15 amino acids. Here the CDR3 reads CASSGLRRVNYGYTF. CDR3 nucleotides: TGTGCCAGCAGTGGCTTAAGACGGGTAAACTATGGCTACACCTTC.

This chain uses TRBV19 with TRBJ1-2, with D possibly matching TRBD1 (6 bases). Germline loops: CDR1 LNHDA, CDR2 SQIVND (reference sequence). V was pared by 3 bases and J by 6 bases, with 11 bases between. This CDR3 is built from 13 residues. The CDR3 loop is CASSIFTGHGYTF. The CDR3 DNA is TGTGCCAGTAGTATTTTCACAGGGCATGGCTACACCTTC. The full variable domain, rest sourced from reference TRBV19 and TRBJ1-2, is DGGITQSPKYLFRKEGQNVTLSCEQNLNHDAMYWYRQDPGQGLRLIYYSQIVNDFQKGDIAEGYSVSREKKESFPLTVTSAQKNPTAFYLCASSIFTGHGYTFGSGTRLTVV.

This clone was found a few times. The chain is built from TRBV28 and TRBJ2-7; 9 bases agree with TRBD1. The CDR3 loop spans 14 amino acids. The germline gives CDR1 MDHEN, CDR2 SYDVKM. V gave up 7 bases and J gave up 3 bases; unmatched junction bases: 7. In DNA form, the CDR3 reads TGTGCCAGCACCCGGGACAGGGACTACTACGAGCAGTACTTC. Its translation is CASTRDRDYYEQYF.

This clone was detected only once. The CDR3 DNA reads TGTGCCAGCAACTCCTTAACTTTGGACAGAAACATTCAGTACTTC. Translation gives CASNSLTLDRNIQYF. This chain joins TRBV7-2 and TRBJ2-4; a possible D gene is TRBD1 (6 bases). This CDR3 is built from 15 residues. Trimming took off 7 bases at V and 6 bases at J, with 19 bases between the two ends. The V gene's germline CDR1 is SGHTA and CDR2 FQGNSA.

The chain carries TRBV27 and TRBJ2-7; D might be TRBD1 (6 bases). The V end was cut by 8 bases, the J end by 3 bases, with 17 bases between. The CDR3 consists of 14 residues. Looked up from germline, CDR1 is MNHEY and CDR2 is SMNVEV (reference sequence). The CDR3 protein is CASARGHTIYEQYF. The CDR3 bases are TGTGCCAGCGCTCGGGGACATACAATCTACGAGCAGTACTTC.

The gene calls are TRBV11-3 and TRBJ2-7, with 8 bases matching TRBD1. J gave up 1 base and V 5 bases, and 4 bases lay outside the gene matches. The germline CDR1 and CDR2 sequences are SGHNT and YENEEA. This CDR3 contains 14 residues. The CDR3 DNA is TGTGCCAGCAGCCCGGGACAGGCGTCCTACGAGCAGTACTTC. Translated, it gives CASSPGQASYEQYF.

The genes are TRBV28 and TRBJ1-2; 9 bases fit TRBD1. CDR1 and CDR2 (germline): MDHEN, SYDVKM. This CDR3 region has 16 residues. The junction had 8 bases not matched to a gene; V was cut back by 5 bases and J by 1 base. The CDR3 is CASSDRTGDFNYGYTF. In DNA, the CDR3 is TGTGCCAGCAGTGACCGGACAGGGGACTTTAACTATGGCTACACCTTC.

The V gene is TRBV7-2, the J gene TRBJ2-1; tentative D call: TRBD1 (6 bases). In germline, CDR1 is SGHTA, CDR2 FQGNSA. Trimming took 5 bases from V and 8 from J, leaving 19 bases between them. The CDR3 loop spans 15 amino acids. CDR3 amino acids: CASSRDRTEGYEQFF. CDR3 in DNA: TGTGCCAGCAGCCGTGACAGGACAGAGGGCTATGAGCAGTTCTTC.

This chain connects TRBV11-3 to TRBJ2-7, with D tentatively TRBD2 (6 bases). Germline V CDR1 and CDR2: SGHNT, YENEEA. The CDR3 length is 13 residues. The V gene lost 3 bases and the J gene lost 2 bases, with 8 bases spanning the gap. CDR3 in amino acids: CASSFAGTYEQYF. The CDR3 nucleotides read TGTGCCAGCAGCTTTGCGGGGACCTACGAGCAGTACTTC.

This chain's CDR3 is CASSLVGHPQHF. As DNA, the CDR3 is TGTGCCAGCAGTTTGGTGGGGCATCCCCAGCATTTT. The chain links TRBV27 to TRBJ1-5, with D tentatively TRBD1 (5 bases). This CDR3 is 12 amino acids long. Trimming pared 3 bases from V and 10 bases from J, leaving 10 bases between. Germline V lookup: CDR1 MNHEY, CDR2 SMNVEV (reference sequence).